This T cell receptor (beta chain) was documented in a study of T-cell memory formation after mild COVID-19. In the study overall: Largely donor-specific TCR clusters were found.

The V segment lost 7 bases and the J segment 7 bases; nucleotides outside the gene matches: 13. The CDR3 is made up of 15 amino acids. Germline CDR1 SGHTA, CDR2 FQGNSA. This clonotype was counted at least ten times. Its cognate antigen is unknown. Broader study findings: SARS-CoV-2 specificity was not confirmed for second-wave clones peaking on day 37. Clones contracting over day 15 to 85 were CD4/CD8 balanced, with later expanders leaning CD4+. The CD4+ clones that contracted clustered mainly within CM and EM, and the CD8+ clones concentrated in EMRA.

MiXCR, applied by TCRdb to the 5' RACE reads, yields one record per CDR3 protein. The table has 75,000 to 95,000 distinct CDR3 sequences, more than 13% seen once; the top ten hold approximately 39%. The genes are TRBV7-2 and TRBJ1-2; TRBD1 matches 9 bases. Sequencing was performed on PBMCs or a T cell subset sorted from them (not recorded which). This TCR was sampled from a man in his late teens or twenties who had mild COVID-19 (a few samples of this study predate the infection). Cell type and time point are not known. CDR3 in DNA: TGTGCCAGCATCAATCCGACAGGGGGGTCGGTTGGCTACACCTTC. Its translation: CASINPTGGSVGYTF.